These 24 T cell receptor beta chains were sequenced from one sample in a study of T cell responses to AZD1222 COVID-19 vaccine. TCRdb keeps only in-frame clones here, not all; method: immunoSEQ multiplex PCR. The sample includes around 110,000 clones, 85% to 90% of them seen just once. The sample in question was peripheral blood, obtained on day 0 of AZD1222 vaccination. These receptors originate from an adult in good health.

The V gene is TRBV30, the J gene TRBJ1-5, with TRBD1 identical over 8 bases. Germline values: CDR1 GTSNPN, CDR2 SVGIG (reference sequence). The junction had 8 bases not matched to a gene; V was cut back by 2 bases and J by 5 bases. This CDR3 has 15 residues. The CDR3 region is CAWSPAGTGDQPQHF. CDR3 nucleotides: TGTGCCTGGAGTCCCGCCGGGACAGGAGATCAGCCCCAGCATTTT.

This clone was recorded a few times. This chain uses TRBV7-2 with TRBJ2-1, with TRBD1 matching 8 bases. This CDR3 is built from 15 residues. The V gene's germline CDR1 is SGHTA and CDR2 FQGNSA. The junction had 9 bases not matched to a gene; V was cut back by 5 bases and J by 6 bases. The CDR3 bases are TGTGCCAGCAGCCAAATCCAGGGGGCGTTCAATGAGCAGTTCTTC. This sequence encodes CASSQIQGAFNEQFF.

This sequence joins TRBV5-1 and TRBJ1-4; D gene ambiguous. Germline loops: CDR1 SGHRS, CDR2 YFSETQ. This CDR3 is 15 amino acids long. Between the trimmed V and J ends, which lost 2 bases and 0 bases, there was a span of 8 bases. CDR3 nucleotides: TGCGCCAGCAGCTTCTTGGATTCAACTAATGAAAAACTGTTTTTT. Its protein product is CASSFLDSTNEKLFF.

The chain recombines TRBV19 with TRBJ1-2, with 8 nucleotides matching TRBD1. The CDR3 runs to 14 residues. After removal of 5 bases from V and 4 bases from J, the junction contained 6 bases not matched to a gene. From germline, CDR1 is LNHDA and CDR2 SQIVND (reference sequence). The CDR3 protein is CASSPDRGGYGYTF. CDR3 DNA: TGTGCCAGTAGTCCCGACAGGGGTGGCTATGGCTACACCTTC. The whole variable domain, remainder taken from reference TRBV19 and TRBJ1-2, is DGGITQSPKYLFRKEGQNVTLSCEQNLNHDAMYWYRQDPGQGLRLIYYSQIVNDFQKGDIAEGYSVSREKKESFPLTVTSAQKNPTAFYLCASSPDRGGYGYTFGSGTRLTVV.

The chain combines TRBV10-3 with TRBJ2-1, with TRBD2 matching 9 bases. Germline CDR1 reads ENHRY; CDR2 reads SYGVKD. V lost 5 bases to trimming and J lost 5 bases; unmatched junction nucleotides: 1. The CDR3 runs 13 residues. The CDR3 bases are TGTGCCATCAGTTGGACTAGCGACAATGAGCAGTTCTTC. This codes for CAISWTSDNEQFF.

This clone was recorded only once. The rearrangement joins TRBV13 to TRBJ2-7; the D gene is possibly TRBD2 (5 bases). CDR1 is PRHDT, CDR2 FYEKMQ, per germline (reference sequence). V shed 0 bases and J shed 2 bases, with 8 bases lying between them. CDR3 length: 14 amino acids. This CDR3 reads CASSLGGEPYEQYF. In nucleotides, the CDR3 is TGTGCCAGCAGCTTAGGGGGAGAGCCCTACGAGCAGTACTTC.

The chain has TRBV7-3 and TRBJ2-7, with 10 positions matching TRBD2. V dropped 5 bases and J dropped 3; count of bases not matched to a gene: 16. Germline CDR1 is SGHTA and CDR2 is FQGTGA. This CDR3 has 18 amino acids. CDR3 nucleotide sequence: TGTGCCAGCAGCCCGCCGGAACTAGCGGGACGACGTCACTACGAGCAGTACTTC. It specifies CASSPPELAGRRHYEQYF.

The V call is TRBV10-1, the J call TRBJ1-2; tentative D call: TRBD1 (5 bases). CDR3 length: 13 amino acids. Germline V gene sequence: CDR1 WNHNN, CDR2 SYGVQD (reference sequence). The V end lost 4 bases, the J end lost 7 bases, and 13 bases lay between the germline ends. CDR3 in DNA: TGCGCCAGCAGTGTTACCAGACAGTTTGGCTACACCTTC. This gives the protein CASSVTRQFGYTF.

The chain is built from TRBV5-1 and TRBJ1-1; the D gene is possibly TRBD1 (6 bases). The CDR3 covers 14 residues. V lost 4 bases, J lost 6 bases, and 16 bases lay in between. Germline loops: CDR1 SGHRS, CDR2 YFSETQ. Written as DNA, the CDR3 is TGCGCCAGCAGCCGAGCCCCAGGGGATTCTGAAGCTTTCTTT. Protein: CASSRAPGDSEAFF.

The CDR3 region has the DNA TGTGCCAGCAGTTACGAAAGGACGGCCTACTACGAGCAGTACTTC. It codes for CASSYERTAYYEQYF. J is TRBJ2-7 and V is TRBV6-5, with no clear D. The CDR3 has 15 residues. The germline gives CDR1 MNHEY, CDR2 SVGAGI. Trimming shortened V by 2 bases and J by 3 bases, and 14 bases separated the two germline ends.

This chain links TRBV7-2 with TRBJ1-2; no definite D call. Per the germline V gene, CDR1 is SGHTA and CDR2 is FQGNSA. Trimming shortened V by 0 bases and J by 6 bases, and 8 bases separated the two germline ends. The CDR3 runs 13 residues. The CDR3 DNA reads TGTGCCAGCAGCTTAGCCATGCCCGATGGCTACACCTTC. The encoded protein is CASSLAMPDGYTF.

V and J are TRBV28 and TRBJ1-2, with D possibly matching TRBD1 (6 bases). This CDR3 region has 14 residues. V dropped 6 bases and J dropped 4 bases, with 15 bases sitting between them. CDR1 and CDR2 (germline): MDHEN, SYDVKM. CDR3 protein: CASRSQGVSYGYTF. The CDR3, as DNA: TGTGCCAGCAGGTCACAGGGCGTAAGCTATGGCTACACCTTC.

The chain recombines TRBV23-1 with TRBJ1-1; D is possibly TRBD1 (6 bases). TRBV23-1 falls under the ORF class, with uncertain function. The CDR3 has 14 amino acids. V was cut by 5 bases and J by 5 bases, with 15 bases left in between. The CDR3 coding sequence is TGCGCCAGCAGTGGGGGCTATCAAGGGACTGAAGCTTTCTTT. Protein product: CASSGGYQGTEAFF.

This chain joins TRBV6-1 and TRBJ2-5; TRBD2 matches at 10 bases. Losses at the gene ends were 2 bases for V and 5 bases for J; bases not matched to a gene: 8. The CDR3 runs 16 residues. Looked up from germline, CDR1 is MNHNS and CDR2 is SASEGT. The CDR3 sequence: CASSEKTSGVGETQYF. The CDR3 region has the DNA TGTGCCAGCAGTGAAAAAACTAGCGGGGTGGGGGAGACCCAGTACTTC.

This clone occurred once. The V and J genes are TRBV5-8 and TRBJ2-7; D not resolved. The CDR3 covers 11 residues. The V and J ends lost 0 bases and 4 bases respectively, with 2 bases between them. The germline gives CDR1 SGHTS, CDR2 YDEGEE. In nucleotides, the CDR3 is TGTGCCAGCAGCTTGGGGTACGAGCAGTACTTC. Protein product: CASSLGYEQYF.

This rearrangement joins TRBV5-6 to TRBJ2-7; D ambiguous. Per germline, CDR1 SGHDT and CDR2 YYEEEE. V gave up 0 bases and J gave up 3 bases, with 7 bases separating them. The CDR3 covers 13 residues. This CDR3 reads CASSLVRNYEQYF. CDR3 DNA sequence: TGTGCCAGCAGCTTGGTCAGGAACTACGAGCAGTACTTC.

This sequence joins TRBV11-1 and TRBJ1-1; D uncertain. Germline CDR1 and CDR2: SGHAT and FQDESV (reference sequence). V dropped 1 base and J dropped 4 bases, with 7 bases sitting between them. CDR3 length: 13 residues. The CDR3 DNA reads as TGTGCCAGCAGCTTAGTGGTCACCACTGAAGCTTTCTTT. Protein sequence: CASSLVVTTEAFF. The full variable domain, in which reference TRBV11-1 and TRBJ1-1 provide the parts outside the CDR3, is EAEVAQSPRYKITEKSQAVAFWCDPISGHATLYWYRQILGQGPELLVQFQDESVVDDSQLPKDRFSAERLKGVDSTLKIQPAELGDSAMYLCASSLVVTTEAFFGQGTRLTVV.

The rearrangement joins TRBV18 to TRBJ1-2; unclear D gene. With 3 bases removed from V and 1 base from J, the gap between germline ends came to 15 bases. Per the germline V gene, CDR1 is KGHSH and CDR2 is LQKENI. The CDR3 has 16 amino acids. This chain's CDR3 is CASSPQGPDNNYGYTF. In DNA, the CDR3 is TGTGCCAGCTCACCTCAAGGGCCAGACAATAACTATGGCTACACCTTC.

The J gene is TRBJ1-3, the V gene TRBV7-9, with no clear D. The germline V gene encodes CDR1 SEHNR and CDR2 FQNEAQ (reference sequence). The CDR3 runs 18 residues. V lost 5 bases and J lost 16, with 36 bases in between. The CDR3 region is CASSPPGRGSDQLGLFYF. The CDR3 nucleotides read TGTGCCAGCAGCCCCCCCGGCCGGGGTTCCGACCAACTTGGGTTGTTTTATTTT.

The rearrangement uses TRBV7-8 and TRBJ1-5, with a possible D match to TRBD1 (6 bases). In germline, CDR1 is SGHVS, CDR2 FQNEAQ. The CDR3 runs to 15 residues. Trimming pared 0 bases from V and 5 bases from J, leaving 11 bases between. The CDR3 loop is CASSLALRGDQPQHF. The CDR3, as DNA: TGTGCCAGCAGCTTAGCGTTGAGGGGGGATCAGCCCCAGCATTTT.

CDR3 sequence reads: CASSRGQGGSEKLFF. CDR3 DNA: TGTGCCAGCAGCCGGGGACAGGGAGGCAGCGAAAAACTGTTTTTT. The chain links TRBV3-1 (or the pseudogene TRBV3-2) to TRBJ1-4; 9 bases agree with TRBD1. V lost 4 bases to trimming and J lost 8 bases; unmatched junction nucleotides: 8. CDR3 length equals 15 residues. Germline CDR1 is LGHDT and CDR2 is YNNKEL (reference sequence).

This chain's CDR3 is CASSAAAPAFF. Written as DNA, the CDR3 is TGTGCCAGCAGCGCAGCCGCCCCAGCTTTCTTT. V gene TRBV6-5 combines with J gene TRBJ1-1; D unresolved. CDR3 length equals 11 residues. V lost 6 bases and J 10 bases, leaving 12 bases between the germline ends. CDR1 is MNHEY, CDR2 SVGAGI, per germline.

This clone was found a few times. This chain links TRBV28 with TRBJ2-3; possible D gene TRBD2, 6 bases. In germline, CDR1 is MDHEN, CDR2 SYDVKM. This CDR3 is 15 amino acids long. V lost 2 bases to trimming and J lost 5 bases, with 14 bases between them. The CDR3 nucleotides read TGTGCCAGCAGTTTAAACCTAAACGGGGGAGATACGCAGTATTTT. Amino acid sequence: CASSLNLNGGDTQYF.

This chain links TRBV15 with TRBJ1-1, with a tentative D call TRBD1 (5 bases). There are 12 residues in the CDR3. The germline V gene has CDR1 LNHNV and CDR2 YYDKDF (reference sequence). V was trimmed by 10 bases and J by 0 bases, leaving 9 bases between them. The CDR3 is CASGTVNTEAFF. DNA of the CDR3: TGTGCCAGCGGGACGGTGAACACTGAAGCTTTCTTT.